This T cell receptor beta chain was sequenced in a study of T cells in Graves' hyperthyroidism and ophthalmopathy. Trimming left V 11 bases short and J 0 bases short, with 8 bases between. CDR1 and CDR2 (germline): MNHNS, SASEGT. The CDR3 is 12 amino acids. This clonotype was observed many times. From RNA transcripts, TCR beta CDR3 regions were amplified. The HTBI primer set drove a first-round RT-PCR of the TCR CDR3. One entry per CDR3 protein results from TCRdb running MiXCR on the multiplex PCR reads. The top ten hold 3% to 4% of the sample, which has hundreds of thousands of distinct CDR3 sequences, about a fifth seen once.

The source of this sequence is a woman aged 18-30 years with Graves' hyperthyroidism. The chain employs TRBV6-1 and TRBJ1-3; unclear D gene. Specimen: blood. CDR3 bases: TGTGCCGTGGTCAGCTCTGGAAACACCATATATTTT. Its translation: CAVVSSGNTIYF.